The T cell receptor (beta chain) under discussion was sequenced for a study of T-cell memory formation after mild COVID-19. Broader study findings: Later expanders leaned toward CD4+, whereas clones contracting from day 15 to 85 were balanced CD4/CD8. Researchers found some responding clones in pre-infection memory, a sign that cross-reactive memory joined.

The CDR3 covers 17 residues. V lost 5 bases, J lost 6 bases, and 14 bases stayed unmatched. Germline V gives CDR1 MNHEY, CDR2 SVGEGT. TCRdb re-derived calls from the 5' RACE reads in MiXCR, one entry per CDR3 protein. The table shows a few hundred thousand distinct CDR3 sequences, with just under 20% occurring only once. There are many counts of this clonotype. Its antigen is as yet unknown. The TCR sequence derives from a man aged 18 to 29 who had mild COVID-19 (a few samples of this study predate the infection). Cell type and time point are not known. V is TRBV6-2 or TRBV6-3 and J is TRBJ2-1; TRBD2 matches at 9 bases. Source material: PBMCs or a T cell subset sorted from them (not recorded which). CDR3 in DNA: TGTGCCAGCAGTAACCCGCGGGGGGGCCGGCGGAGCAATGAGCAGTTCTTC. It translates to CASSNPRGGRRSNEQFF.